These T cell receptor beta chains were read from a single sample in a study of cytomegalovirus exposure and HLA in healthy donors. Using immunoSEQ multiplex PCR, the repertoire was profiled, and TCRdb retains in-frame clones only, with some absent. Of about 90,000 clones detected, around 62% appear once; the ten largest clones hold about 5.4%. The sample consisted of PBMCs. The receptors were sampled from a woman aged 25-40 years in good health and CMV-seropositive. Each CDR3 is given with its conserved first and last residue. The order of the fields is V gene, D gene, J gene, clone size, CDR3 DNA, CDR3 protein. D genes are given only for firm matches. Clone size is stated in some rows and not others, as once, few, many or a class when expanded.

v_gene: TRBV4-3
d_gene: -
j_gene: TRBJ1-2
abundance: -
CDR3nt: TGCGCCAGCAGCCCTTACCGGACAGTTTTCTATGGCTACACCTTC
CDR3aa: CASSPYRTVFYGYTF

v_gene: TRBV4-1
d_gene: TRBD2
j_gene: TRBJ2-7
abundance: -
CDR3nt: TGCGCCAGCAGCCCGGGGGAGGGTCCTCCTCGGGAGCAGTACTTC
CDR3aa: CASSPGEGPPREQYF

v_gene: TRBV19
d_gene: -
j_gene: TRBJ1-5
abundance: -
CDR3nt: TGTGCCAGTAGTATTGGGAGGGACCAGGCCCAGCATTTT
CDR3aa: CASSIGRDQAQHF

v_gene: TRBV15
d_gene: -
j_gene: TRBJ1-4
abundance: few
CDR3nt: TGTGCCACCAGCAGAGGAGGTGTGGGTGAAAAACTGTTTTTT
CDR3aa: CATSRGGVGEKLFF

v_gene: TRBV30
d_gene: TRBD1
j_gene: TRBJ2-1
abundance: few
CDR3nt: TGTGCCTGGAGAGGACAGGGTGGTGAGCAGTTCTTC
CDR3aa: CAWRGQGGEQFF

v_gene: TRBV6-5
d_gene: -
j_gene: TRBJ2-4
abundance: -
CDR3nt: TGTGCCAGCAGTTACTCGGGGGCGGGAAACATTCAGTACTTC
CDR3aa: CASSYSGAGNIQYF

v_gene: TRBV7-2
d_gene: -
j_gene: TRBJ1-6
abundance: -
CDR3nt: TGTGCCACAAGATCCGGGAGACATAATTCACCCCTCCACTTT
CDR3aa: CATRSGRHNSPLHF

v_gene: TRBV14
d_gene: -
j_gene: TRBJ2-7
abundance: few
CDR3nt: TGTGCCAGCAGCCAAGACGGCGGGGCCTGGGGCGACGAGCAGTACTTC
CDR3aa: CASSQDGGAWGDEQYF

v_gene: TRBV6-5
d_gene: TRBD1
j_gene: TRBJ2-5
abundance: -
CDR3nt: TGTGCCAGCAGTTACTCGACAGGGTCAGAGACCCAGTACTTC
CDR3aa: CASSYSTGSETQYF

v_gene: TRBV19
d_gene: TRBD1
j_gene: TRBJ2-2
abundance: -
CDR3nt: TGTGCCAGTAGTAAACAGGGGGCCGGGGAGCTGTTTTTT
CDR3aa: CASSKQGAGELFF

v_gene: TRBV12-5
d_gene: TRBD1
j_gene: TRBJ2-3
abundance: -
CDR3nt: TGTGCTAGTGGTACAGGGGATGGGACAGATACGCAGTATTTT
CDR3aa: CASGTGDGTDTQYF

v_gene: TRBV7-3
d_gene: TRBD1
j_gene: TRBJ2-5
abundance: few
CDR3nt: TGTGCCAGCAGCTTAGGGACAGCGGAGACCCAGTACTTC
CDR3aa: CASSLGTAETQYF

v_gene: TRBV6-5
d_gene: -
j_gene: TRBJ2-7
abundance: few
CDR3nt: TGTGCCAGCAGCAAACTCTACGAGCAGTACTTC
CDR3aa: CASSKLYEQYF

v_gene: TRBV18
d_gene: -
j_gene: TRBJ1-2
abundance: -
CDR3nt: TGTGCCAGCTCACCACCCTCCAGGTCTAACTATGGCTACACCTTC
CDR3aa: CASSPPSRSNYGYTF

v_gene: TRBV18
d_gene: -
j_gene: TRBJ1-2
abundance: -
CDR3nt: TGTGCCAGCTCACCACCACAGGAAGCAATCTTCTATGGCTACACCTTC
CDR3aa: CASSPPQEAIFYGYTF

v_gene: TRBV6-6
d_gene: -
j_gene: TRBJ2-7
abundance: -
CDR3nt: TGTGCCAGCAGTTTTGAGGTTGAAGTATCCGAGCAGTACTTC
CDR3aa: CASSFEVEVSEQYF

v_gene: TRBV5-6
d_gene: -
j_gene: TRBJ2-7
abundance: -
CDR3nt: TGTGCCAGCAGCTTCCAGGGTCTTTCCTACGAGCAGTACTTC
CDR3aa: CASSFQGLSYEQYF

v_gene: TRBV7-9
d_gene: -
j_gene: TRBJ1-5
abundance: -
CDR3nt: TGTGCCAGCAGCGCGGGGACTGATTATCAGCCCCAGCATTTT
CDR3aa: CASSAGTDYQPQHF

v_gene: TRBV7-2
d_gene: TRBD2
j_gene: TRBJ2-1
abundance: -
CDR3nt: TGTGCCAGCAGCCCACTAGCGGGGAGTTACAATGAGCAGTTCTTC
CDR3aa: CASSPLAGSYNEQFF

v_gene: TRBV7-2
d_gene: -
j_gene: TRBJ1-1
abundance: -
CDR3nt: TGTGCCAGCAGCCCCCGGGAGGGGGTGAACACTGAAGCTTTCTTT
CDR3aa: CASSPREGVNTEAFF

v_gene: TRBV6-6
d_gene: TRBD1
j_gene: TRBJ2-7
abundance: -
CDR3nt: TGTGCCAGCAGAACCCGGACAGGGATCGGCGAGCAGTACTTC
CDR3aa: CASRTRTGIGEQYF

v_gene: TRBV13
d_gene: TRBD1
j_gene: TRBJ2-1
abundance: -
CDR3nt: TGTGCCAGCAGTTACGACAGGGGGCTGGGTGAGCAGTTCTTC
CDR3aa: CASSYDRGLGEQFF

v_gene: TRBV5-6
d_gene: -
j_gene: TRBJ1-2
abundance: -
CDR3nt: TGTGCCAGCAGCTCCGGGGGTATAACTAACTATGGCTACACCTTC
CDR3aa: CASSSGGITNYGYTF

v_gene: TRBV7-9
d_gene: -
j_gene: TRBJ1-4
abundance: -
CDR3nt: TGTGCCAGCAGCGACAATTACCTTGGTACAGGCCAAAATGAAAAACTGTTTTTT
CDR3aa: CASSDNYLGTGQNEKLFF

v_gene: TRBV5-1
d_gene: TRBD1
j_gene: TRBJ2-7
abundance: -
CDR3nt: TGCGCCAGCAGCGGGGACAGGGATCAGCAGTACTTC
CDR3aa: CASSGDRDQQYF

v_gene: TRBV7-2
d_gene: -
j_gene: TRBJ2-1
abundance: -
CDR3nt: TGTGCCAGCACCCCCTTGGTGGGGGGGCTTGACCGGGAGCAGTTCTTC
CDR3aa: CASTPLVGGLDREQFF

v_gene: TRBV7-9
d_gene: -
j_gene: TRBJ2-2
abundance: -
CDR3nt: TGTGCCAGCAGCTTAGTATCGTTCAGGGAGAACACCGGGGAGCTGTTTTTT
CDR3aa: CASSLVSFRENTGELFF

v_gene: TRBV11-3
d_gene: TRBD1
j_gene: TRBJ1-3
abundance: -
CDR3nt: TGTGCCAGCAGCATCGGACAGGCTGGAAACACCATATATTTT
CDR3aa: CASSIGQAGNTIYF

v_gene: TRBV18
d_gene: -
j_gene: TRBJ2-1
abundance: -
CDR3nt: TGTGCCAGCTCACCATTGGCCGGGAGCTCCTACAATGAGCAGTTCTTC
CDR3aa: CASSPLAGSSYNEQFF

v_gene: TRBV11-1
d_gene: -
j_gene: TRBJ2-1
abundance: -
CDR3nt: TGTGCCAGCAGCTCCTTGCTAAGCTCCTACAATGAGCAGTTCTTC
CDR3aa: CASSSLLSSYNEQFF

v_gene: TRBV6-5
d_gene: -
j_gene: TRBJ2-1
abundance: -
CDR3nt: TGTGCCAGCAGTTACAAGAGTGAGCAGTTCTTC
CDR3aa: CASSYKSEQFF

v_gene: TRBV19
d_gene: -
j_gene: TRBJ1-1
abundance: -
CDR3nt: TGTGCCAGCCAAGGGGGGAACACTGAAGCTTTCTTT
CDR3aa: CASQGGNTEAFF

v_gene: TRBV11-2
d_gene: TRBD2
j_gene: TRBJ2-2
abundance: once
CDR3nt: TGTGCCAGCAGTGGGGACTACGACACCGGGGAGCTGTTTTTT
CDR3aa: CASSGDYDTGELFF

v_gene: TRBV28
d_gene: -
j_gene: TRBJ1-5
abundance: -
CDR3nt: TGTGCCAGCCACAACGGGATTAGCAATCAGCCCCAGCATTTT
CDR3aa: CASHNGISNQPQHF

v_gene: TRBV4-2
d_gene: -
j_gene: TRBJ1-3
abundance: once
CDR3nt: TGTGCCAGCAGCCAAGTTGTCAGTCCTGGAAACACCATATATTTT
CDR3aa: CASSQVVSPGNTIYF

v_gene: TRBV27
d_gene: TRBD2
j_gene: TRBJ2-1
abundance: -
CDR3nt: TGTGCCAGCAGTGACGAGGTACTGGGAGGGGAGCAGTTCTTC
CDR3aa: CASSDEVLGGEQFF

v_gene: TRBV5-1
d_gene: TRBD1
j_gene: TRBJ1-1
abundance: -
CDR3nt: TGCGCCAGCAGACAGGGGTTAAACACTGAAGCTTTCTTT
CDR3aa: CASRQGLNTEAFF

v_gene: TRBV28
d_gene: TRBD1
j_gene: TRBJ2-3
abundance: -
CDR3nt: TGTGCCAGCAGTGGGGACAGGGTAACAGATACGCAGTATTTT
CDR3aa: CASSGDRVTDTQYF

v_gene: TRBV29-1
d_gene: -
j_gene: TRBJ1-4
abundance: few
CDR3nt: TGCAGCGTTGAAGATCGCGGGAATGAAAAACTGTTTTTT
CDR3aa: CSVEDRGNEKLFF

v_gene: TRBV5-4
d_gene: TRBD2
j_gene: TRBJ2-5
abundance: few
CDR3nt: TGTGCCAGCAGCTCAACCGGGAGGTCTAGCGGGGGGGCGGGACAAGAGACCCAGTACTTC
CDR3aa: CASSSTGRSSGGAGQETQYF